This TCR beta chain was recovered during a study of tumor-infiltrating lymphocytes in glioblastoma multiforme. Trimming removed 0 bases at V and 4 bases at J, with 14 bases between. The germline gives CDR1 LGHNA, CDR2 YSLEER. The CDR3 consists of 16 residues. Multiple V-beta primers and a C-beta primer amplified TCRB from RNA. TCRdb called the multiplex PCR reads again in MiXCR, with one record for every CDR3 protein. The sample records about 19,000 distinct CDR3 sequences, 65% to 80% being singletons. The TCR sequence derives from a male donor with glioblastoma. Sequencing input: peripheral blood. The chain employs TRBV4-3 and TRBJ2-3; TRBD2 is a possible D gene (5 bases). The CDR3 protein is CASSQEVAWGADTQYF. CDR3 nucleotide sequence: TGCGCCAGCAGCCAAGAAGTAGCGTGGGGTGCAGATACGCAGTATTTT.